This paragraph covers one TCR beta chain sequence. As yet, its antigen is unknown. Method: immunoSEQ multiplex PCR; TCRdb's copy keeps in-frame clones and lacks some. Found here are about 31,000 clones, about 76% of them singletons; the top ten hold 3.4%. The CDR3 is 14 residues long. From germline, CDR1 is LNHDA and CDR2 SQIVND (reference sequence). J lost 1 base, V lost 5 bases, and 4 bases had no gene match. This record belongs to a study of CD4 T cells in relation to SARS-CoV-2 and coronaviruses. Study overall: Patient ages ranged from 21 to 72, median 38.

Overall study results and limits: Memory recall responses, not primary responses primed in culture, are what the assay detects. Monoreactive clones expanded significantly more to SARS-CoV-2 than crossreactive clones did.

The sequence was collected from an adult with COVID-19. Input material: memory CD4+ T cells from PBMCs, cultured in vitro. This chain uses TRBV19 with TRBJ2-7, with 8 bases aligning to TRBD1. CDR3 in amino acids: CASSSWDRSYEQYF. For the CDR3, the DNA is TGTGCCAGTAGTTCATGGGACAGGTCCTACGAGCAGTACTTC.